This T cell receptor (beta chain) originates from a study of blood T cells in healthy people across ages. A J-beta primer mix and a sample-barcoded 5' primer were used in a second PCR of about 6 to 12 cycles. Each cDNA molecule carried a tag from a template-switch adaptor that contained 12 random nucleotides. Each CDR3 protein is one row after TCRdb ran MiXCR on the 5' RACE reads. The sample shows 2 million or so distinct CDR3 sequences, just under 50% of them seen only once. Germline V gene lookup returns CDR1 DFQATT and CDR2 SNEGSKA (reference sequence). The length of the CDR3 is 14 residues. V lost 5 bases and J lost 2; bases outside the gene matches: 6. General study points: Naive T cell percentage and TCR beta diversity correlated strongly. More naive CD4+ cells and higher diversity were found in long-lived than in aged donors.

A few counts support this clonotype. Its antigen is not identified. The receptor comes from a woman aged 40 to 55 in good health. Sequencing was done on a sample of blood. The chain is built from TRBV20-1 and TRBJ2-1; TRBD2 matches 7 bases. CDR3 nucleotides: TGCAGTGCTGAGTTGGCGGGGGCCTACAATGAGCAGTTCTTC. Translated: CSAELAGAYNEQFF.